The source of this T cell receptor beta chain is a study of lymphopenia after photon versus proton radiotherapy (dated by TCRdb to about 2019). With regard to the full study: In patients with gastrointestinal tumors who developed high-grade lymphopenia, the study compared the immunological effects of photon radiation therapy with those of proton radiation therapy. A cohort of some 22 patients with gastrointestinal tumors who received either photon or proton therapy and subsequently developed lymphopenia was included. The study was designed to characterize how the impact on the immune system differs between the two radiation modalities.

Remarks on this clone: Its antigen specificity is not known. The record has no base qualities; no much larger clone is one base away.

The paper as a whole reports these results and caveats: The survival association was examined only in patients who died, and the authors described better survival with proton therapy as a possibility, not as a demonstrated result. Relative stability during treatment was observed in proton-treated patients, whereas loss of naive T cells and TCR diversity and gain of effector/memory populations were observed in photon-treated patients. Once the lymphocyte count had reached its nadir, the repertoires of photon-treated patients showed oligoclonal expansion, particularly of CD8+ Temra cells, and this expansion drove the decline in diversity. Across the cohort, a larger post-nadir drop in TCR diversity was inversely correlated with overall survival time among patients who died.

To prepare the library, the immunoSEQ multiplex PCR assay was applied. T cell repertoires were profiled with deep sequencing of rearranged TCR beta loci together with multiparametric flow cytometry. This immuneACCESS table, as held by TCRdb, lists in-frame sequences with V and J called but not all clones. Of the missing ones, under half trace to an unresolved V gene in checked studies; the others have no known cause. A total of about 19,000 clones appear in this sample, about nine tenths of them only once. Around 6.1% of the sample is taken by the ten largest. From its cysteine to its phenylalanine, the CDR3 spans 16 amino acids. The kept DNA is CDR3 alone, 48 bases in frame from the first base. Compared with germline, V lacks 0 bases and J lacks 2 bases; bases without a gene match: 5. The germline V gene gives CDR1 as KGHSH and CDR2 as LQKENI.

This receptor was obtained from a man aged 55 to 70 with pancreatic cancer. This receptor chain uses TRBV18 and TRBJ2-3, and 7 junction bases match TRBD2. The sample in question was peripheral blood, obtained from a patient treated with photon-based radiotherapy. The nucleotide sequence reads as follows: TGTGCCAGCTCACCACCCTCGGCGGGAGACACAGATACGCAGTATTTT. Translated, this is CASSPPSAGDTDTQYF.